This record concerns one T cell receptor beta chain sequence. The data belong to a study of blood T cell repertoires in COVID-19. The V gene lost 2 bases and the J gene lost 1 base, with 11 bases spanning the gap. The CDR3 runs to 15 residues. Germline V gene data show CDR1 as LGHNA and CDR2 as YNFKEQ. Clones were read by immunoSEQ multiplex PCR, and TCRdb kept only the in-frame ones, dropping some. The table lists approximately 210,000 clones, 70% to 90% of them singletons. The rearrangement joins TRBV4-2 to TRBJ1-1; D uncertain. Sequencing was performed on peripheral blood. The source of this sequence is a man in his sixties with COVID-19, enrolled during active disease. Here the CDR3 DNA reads TGTGCCAGCAGCCAATCCTCGTCCTCGAACACTGAAGCTTTCTTT. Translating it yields CASSQSSSSNTEAFF.